The T cell receptor (beta chain) described here comes from a study of cytomegalovirus exposure and HLA in healthy donors. This clone was seen only once. The PCR had 60 Vbeta and 13 Jbeta primers. Here immunoSEQ multiplex PCR was the method, and the copy in TCRdb shows in-frame clones only, minus some. The table lists roughly 110,000 clones, about two thirds of them singletons, with about 0.8% in the top ten. The sequencing input was PBMCs. The receptor was derived from a boy aged 10-17 years in good health and CMV-seronegative.

CDR3 in amino acids: CANPRSQLADSWEQYF. CDR3 in DNA: TGTGCCAACCCCCGTTCCCAACTAGCGGACTCGTGGGAGCAGTACTTC. The V call is TRBV2, the J call TRBJ2-7; 8 nucleotides agree with TRBD2. This CDR3 contains 16 residues. Germline CDR1 is SNHLY and CDR2 is FYNNEI. The trim removed 10 bases at V and 7 bases at J, leaving 21 bases unmatched.